This T cell receptor (beta chain) derives from a study of cytomegalovirus exposure and HLA in healthy donors. Study-wide results and limits: In an earlier analysis, about 90% or about 30%: the productive usage of most TCR beta V segments.

A word on this clone: What it binds is not known.

60 Vbeta and 13 Jbeta primers were used in PCR. TCRdb's table, derived via immunoSEQ multiplex PCR, lists solely in-frame clones and lacks some. Recorded here are about 200,000 clones; the top ten clones represent 0.95% to 1.3%. The V end lost 5 bases, the J end lost 1 base, and 11 bases lay between the germline ends. The CDR3 length is 14 residues. Per the germline V gene, CDR1 is ENHRY and CDR2 is SYGVKD. This clonotype was obtained from a girl aged 2-10 years in good health and CMV-seropositive. This chain joins TRBV10-3 and TRBJ2-5; tentatively, D is TRBD1 (6 bases). The sample consisted of PBMCs. The CDR3 region is CAISPRGIQETQYF. The DNA for the CDR3 is TGTGCCATCAGTCCTAGGGGGATCCAAGAGACCCAGTACTTC.